The present T cell receptor (beta chain) was sequenced within a study of identical twins' blood T cells (dated by TCRdb to the early 2010s). About the study as a whole: Roughly 50 million Illumina reads were obtained across some twelve libraries, of which six were alpha-chain libraries and six were beta-chain libraries. The study compared TCR alpha and beta chain repertoires of three pairs of monozygous twins using next-generation sequencing to assess genetic influence on repertoire formation. Overall study results and their limits: The count of CDR3 clonotypes shared by two donors depended mainly on the product of the two donors' cloneset sizes, and twins did not clearly depart from this trend. Twin pairs were reported to be markedly more alike in V gene usage than unrelated donors were, even when looking at non-selected out-of-frame TCRbeta clonotypes. Because the twins were raised together, environmental influences could not be ruled out as an explanation for the similarity between twins. Among the most abundant TCRbeta clonotypes, more CDR3 sequences were shared by each donor with her twin than with unrelated donors. Validation by independent studies was stated to be required for the proposed role of the TCRalpha J segment in MHC recognition during thymic selection.

For CDR1 and CDR2, the germline V gene lists SQVTM and ANQGSEA. The junction carries 11 bases between V and J, which are trimmed by 0 bases and 3 bases respectively. The CDR3 spans 14 residues, from the cysteine through the phenylalanine. Only the CDR3 part of the read is kept: 42 bases, read in frame from the first base. Libraries were prepared through 5' RACE. The sequencer listed for this sample is Illumina Genome Analyzer IIx. To prepare the RNA-based TCR cDNA libraries, a previously described protocol was followed, with several modifications. To prevent cross-contamination, sample-specific barcodes were introduced on both ends of each TCR cDNA library during cDNA synthesis and amplification. The authors' analysis ran thus. Each library contained about 2 to 4 million CDR3-containing reads, and somewhere between about 90,000 and nearly 550,000 clonotypes were identified for each individual. After reads with improper barcode index combinations were thrown out, a cloneset for each library was built using the MiTCR software. While assembling CDR3 clonotypes, MiTCR corrected PCR and sequencing errors and either filtered or rescued low-quality reads. Artificial out-of-frame clonotypes were mapped to in-frame sequences, with one indel allowed in the CDR3, and then removed. Similarity of V and J gene usage between donors was measured as Jensen-Shannon divergence divided by mean entropy. In-frame beta chains were kept once TCRdb had trimmed the public reads at Q25 with fastp and called clones with MiXCR. Entries that share a CDR3 protein sequence are merged under the most common genes and DNA. The V and J calls here are based on TCRdb, not the publication. This sample lists 350,000 to 400,000 distinct CDR3 sequences; 25% to 35% were detected once. About 6% of the sample is held by the ten biggest clonotypes.

Points on this clonotype: The clone's antigen remains unknown. Within one base of it there is no much larger clone, and no base qualities were kept.

The donors were six healthy women who made up three monozygous twin pairs. All three twin pairs had been raised together and were thought likely to have encountered the same vaccines and infectious agents. TCR cDNA libraries were prepared from RNA that was isolated from peripheral blood mononuclear cells. Here the chain combines TRBV29-1 and TRBJ1-1; TRBD1 could be the D gene, as 5 bases match. This clonotype was obtained from a woman aged 18-55 years in good health. Material: PBMCs. The CDR3 protein: CSVEDRVGDTEAFF. The nucleotide sequence is TGCAGCGTTGAAGATCGTGTAGGGGACACTGAAGCTTTCTTT.